These 11 T cell receptor beta chains originate from one sample sequenced in a study of early T cells in non-severe SARS-CoV-2 infection. TCRdb recomputed calls from the 5' RACE reads with MiXCR, one row per CDR3 protein. The sample carries 48,000 or so distinct CDR3 sequences, around 6.4% recorded once. Source: whole blood, taken at baseline. The receptors come from an adult who was a healthcare worker with PCR-confirmed SARS-CoV-2 infection or an uninfected control (not recorded which).

This clonotype was recorded at least ten times. As DNA, the CDR3 is TGTGCCAGCAGCCCTACATGGGACAATGAGCAGTTCTTC. Translating gives CASSPTWDNEQFF. The rearrangement uses TRBV7-6 and TRBJ2-1; D is undetermined. Between the trimmed V and J ends, which lost 5 bases and 5 bases, there was a span of 10 bases. This CDR3 region has 13 residues. The germline V gene has CDR1 SGHVS and CDR2 FNYEAQ.

This clonotype was picked up many times. The chain uses TRBV2 and TRBJ1-2; D is undetermined. V was shortened by 8 bases and J by 4 bases, with 11 bases between the two germline ends. Germline assignment: CDR1 SNHLY and CDR2 FYNNEI. CDR3 length equals 12 residues. CDR3 protein: CASRGDGYGYTF. CDR3 nucleotides: TGTGCCAGCCGCGGGGATGGCTATGGCTACACCTTC.

There are many counts of this clonotype. The chain links TRBV20-1 to TRBJ1-1, with no clear D. Germline V gives CDR1 DFQATT, CDR2 SNEGSKA (reference sequence). Trimming stripped 0 bases from V and 2 bases from J, with 13 bases between. The CDR3 consists of 15 residues. The CDR3 region is CSARDPAQPNTEAFF. CDR3 DNA sequence: TGCAGTGCTAGAGATCCGGCTCAACCAAACACTGAAGCTTTCTTT.

This rearrangement joins TRBV18 to TRBJ2-7, with D perhaps matching TRBD2 (6 bases). The V end lost 6 bases, the J end lost 8 bases, and 20 bases lay between the germline ends. Germline CDR1 KGHSH, CDR2 LQKENI. The length of the CDR3 is 14 residues. Here the CDR3 DNA reads TGTGCCAGCTCGCCCGGGACTCCCGTTGAGAAGCAGTACTTC. It codes for CASSPGTPVEKQYF.

This clonotype occurred many times. The chain employs TRBV7-2 and TRBJ1-2; no clear D. The V end lost 5 bases, the J end lost 2 bases, and 6 bases lay between the germline ends. Germline V CDR1 and CDR2: SGHTA, FQGNSA. CDR3 length equals 12 residues. The CDR3 DNA reads as TGTGCCAGCAGCCCCACGAACTATGGCTACACCTTC. Translated, it gives CASSPTNYGYTF.

The chain couples TRBV11-3 to TRBJ2-1; TRBD1 might be the D (7 bases). The V end lost 0 bases, the J end lost 5 bases, and 14 bases lay between the germline ends. The CDR3 runs to 16 residues. Germline CDR1 is SGHNT and CDR2 is YENEEA. The CDR3 spells CASSLEGQRVHNEQFF. The DNA for the CDR3 is TGTGCCAGCAGCTTAGAGGGACAGCGGGTCCACAATGAGCAGTTCTTC.

The V gene is TRBV4-3, the J gene TRBJ1-1, with D hard to call. The germline CDR1 and CDR2 sequences are LGHNA and YSLEER. The ends were cut back, 0 bases at V and 3 bases at J, with 5 bases in the middle. The CDR3 consists of 13 residues. DNA of the CDR3: TGCGCCAGCAGCCAAGATAGCCACACTGAAGCTTTCTTT. This translates into CASSQDSHTEAFF.

This clonotype has a count of ten or more. The J gene is TRBJ2-3, the V gene TRBV5-1; D is undetermined. V was shortened by 2 bases and J by 4 bases, with 11 bases between the two germline ends. Germline lookup yields CDR1 SGHRS and CDR2 YFSETQ. This CDR3 spans 14 amino acids. CDR3 nucleotides: TGCGCCAGCAGCTTTGATGTGGGTTCAGATACGCAGTATTTT. Protein: CASSFDVGSDTQYF.

In its sample, this clonotype was seen many times. The genes are TRBV14 and TRBJ2-1; D is undetermined. Germline CDR1 and CDR2: SGHDN and FVKESK. V lost 4 bases to trimming and J lost 2 bases, with 15 bases between them. The CDR3 totals 16 residues. The CDR3 nucleotides are TGTGCCAGCAGCCGGAACAAGGGCCCAGCCTACAATGAGCAGTTCTTC. It translates to CASSRNKGPAYNEQFF.

The rearrangement joins TRBV29-1 to TRBJ1-4, with D unclear. Germline lookup yields CDR1 SQVTM and CDR2 ANQGSEA. The CDR3 is 14 amino acids. V lost 4 bases to trimming and J lost 5 bases, with 14 bases between them. The CDR3 bases are TGCAGCGTTGGCCCCCCGGGAAGCAATGAAAAACTGTTTTTT. Amino acid sequence: CSVGPPGSNEKLFF.

A few counts support this clonotype. V is TRBV6-6 and J is TRBJ2-1, with TRBD2 matching over 12 bases. The CDR3 loop spans 16 amino acids. Germline CDR1 is MNHNY and CDR2 is SVGAGI (reference sequence). The J segment lost 7 bases and the V segment lost 2 bases, leaving 6 bases of the junction unmatched. CDR3 nucleotides: TGTGCCAGCAGTTACGGACTAGCGGGAAGGGGGAATGAGCAGTTCTTC. Amino acid sequence: CASSYGLAGRGNEQFF.